This TCR beta chain was found in a study of T cell responses to AZD1222 COVID-19 vaccine. V was trimmed by 1 base and J by 4 bases, leaving 14 bases between them. Germline values: CDR1 SGHTA, CDR2 FQGTGA. There are 16 residues in the CDR3. The table lists this clone with a count of one. Profiling relied on immunoSEQ multiplex PCR, and the TCRdb table lists in-frame clones only, not all of them. This table has approximately 90,000 clones, about 91% appearing once. This clonotype originated in an adult in good health. This sample comprised peripheral blood, obtained on day 0 of AZD1222 vaccination. The chain combines TRBV7-3 with TRBJ2-1; D gene ambiguous. The CDR3 nucleotides read TGTGCCAGCAGCTTAAGCCTGGTGGGGTCGTACAATGAGCAGTTCTTC. It codes for CASSLSLVGSYNEQFF.